This T cell receptor (beta chain) was profiled in a study of blood T cell repertoires in COVID-19. The CDR3 covers 12 residues. V lost 3 bases and J 6 bases, leaving 5 bases between the germline ends. Germline CDR1 SGHTA, CDR2 FQGTGA. The protocol was immunoSEQ multiplex PCR, while the TCRdb copy is restricted to in-frame clones and leaves out a portion. The repertoire has about 300,000 clones, about 82% of them found once; the top ten carry around 1.5%. The chain links TRBV7-3 to TRBJ2-2, with D hard to call. This clonotype originated in a woman in her fifties or sixties with acute or convalescent COVID-19. Sequencing input: peripheral blood. The CDR3: CASSFGSGELFF. In DNA form, the CDR3 reads TGTGCCAGCAGCTTCGGTTCCGGGGAGCTGTTTTTT.